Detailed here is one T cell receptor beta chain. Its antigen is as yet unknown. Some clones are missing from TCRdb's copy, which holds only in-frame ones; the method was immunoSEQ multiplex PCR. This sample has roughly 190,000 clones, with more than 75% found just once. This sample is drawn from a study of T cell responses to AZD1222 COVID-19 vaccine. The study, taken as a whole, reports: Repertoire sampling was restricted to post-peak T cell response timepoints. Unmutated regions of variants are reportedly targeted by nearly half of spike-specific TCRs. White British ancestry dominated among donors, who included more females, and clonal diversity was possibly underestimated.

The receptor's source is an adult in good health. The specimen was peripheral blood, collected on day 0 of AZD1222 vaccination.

CDR3 residues: CASSFIPSSGNTIYF. For the CDR3, the DNA is TGTGCCAGCAGTTTTATACCGAGCTCTGGAAACACCATATATTTT. This rearrangement joins TRBV28 to TRBJ1-3, with D unresolved. The CDR3 has 15 amino acids. V was shortened by 3 bases and J by 0 bases, with 9 bases between the two germline ends. Per germline, CDR1 MDHEN and CDR2 SYDVKM.